The present entry profiles one T cell receptor (beta chain) with its context. Its antigen is unidentified. This sample was included in a study of cytomegalovirus exposure and HLA in healthy donors. Overall study results and limits: The study designated fewer than 200 TCR beta chains cytomegalovirus-associated. When a later analysis compared HLA-associated TCR beta chains with equally common others, the HLA-associated chains turned out to be more clonally expanded and to have lower generation probabilities. Judged likely to be a sequencing artifact was a cluster of highly shared sequence variants.

The CDR3 has 14 residues. V lost 0 bases and J 0 bases, leaving 6 bases between the germline ends. Germline V gives CDR1 SGDLS, CDR2 YYNGEE. The PCR made use of 60 Vbeta and 13 Jbeta primers. TCRdb's copy holds only in-frame clones and misses some; the assay was immunoSEQ multiplex PCR. Among approximately 170,000 clones listed, under 80% were seen once. The receptor was derived from a female donor in good health and CMV-seronegative. Input material: PBMCs. The chain couples TRBV9 to TRBJ1-1; D ambiguous. CDR3 sequence reads: CASSVVTLNTEAFF. Here the CDR3 DNA reads TGTGCCAGCAGCGTAGTAACTTTGAACACTGAAGCTTTCTTT.